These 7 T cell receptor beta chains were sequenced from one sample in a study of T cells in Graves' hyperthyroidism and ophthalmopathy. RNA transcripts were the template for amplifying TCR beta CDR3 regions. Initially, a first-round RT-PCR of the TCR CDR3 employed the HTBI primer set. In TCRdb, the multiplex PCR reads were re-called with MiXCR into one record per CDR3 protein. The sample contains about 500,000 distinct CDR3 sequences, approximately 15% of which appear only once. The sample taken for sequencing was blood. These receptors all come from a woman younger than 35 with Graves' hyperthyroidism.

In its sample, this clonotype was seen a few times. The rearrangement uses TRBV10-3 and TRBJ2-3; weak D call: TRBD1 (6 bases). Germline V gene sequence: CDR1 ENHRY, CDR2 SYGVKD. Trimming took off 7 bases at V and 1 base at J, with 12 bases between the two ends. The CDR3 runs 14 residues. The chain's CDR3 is CAIKGDSGTDTQYF. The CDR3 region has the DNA TGTGCCATCAAGGGGGATAGCGGCACAGATACGCAGTATTTT.

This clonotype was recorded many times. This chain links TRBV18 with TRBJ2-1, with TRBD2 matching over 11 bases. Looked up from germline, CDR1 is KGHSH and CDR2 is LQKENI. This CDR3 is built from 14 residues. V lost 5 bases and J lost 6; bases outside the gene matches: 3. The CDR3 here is CASSTSGGPNEQFF. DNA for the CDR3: TGTGCCAGCTCAACTAGCGGGGGACCCAATGAGCAGTTCTTC. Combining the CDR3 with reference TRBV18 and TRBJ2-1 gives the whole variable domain NAGVMQNPRHLVRRRGQEARLRCSPMKGHSHVYWYRQLPEEGLKFMVYLQKENIIDESGMPKERFSAEFPKEGPSILRIQQVVRGDSAAYFCASSTSGGPNEQFFGPGTRLTVL.

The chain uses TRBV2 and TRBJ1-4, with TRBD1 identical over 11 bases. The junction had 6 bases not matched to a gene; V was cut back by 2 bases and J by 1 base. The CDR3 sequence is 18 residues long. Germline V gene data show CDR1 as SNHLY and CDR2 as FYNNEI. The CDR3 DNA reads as TGTGCCAGCAGTGAATGGACAGGGGGCAGTGGAACTAATGAAAAACTGTTTTTT. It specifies CASSEWTGGSGTNEKLFF.

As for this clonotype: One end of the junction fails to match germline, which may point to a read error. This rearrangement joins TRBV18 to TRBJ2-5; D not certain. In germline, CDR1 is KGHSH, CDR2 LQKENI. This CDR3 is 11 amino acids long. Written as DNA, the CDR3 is TGTGCCAGCTCACGGCAAGAGGCCCAGTACTTC. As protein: CASSRQEAQYF.

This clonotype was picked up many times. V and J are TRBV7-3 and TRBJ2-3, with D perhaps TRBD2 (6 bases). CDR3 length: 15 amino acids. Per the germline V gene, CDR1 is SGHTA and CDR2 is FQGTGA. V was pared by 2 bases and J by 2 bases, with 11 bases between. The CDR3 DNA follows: TGTGCCAGCAGCTTAGGAGCGGGTACCACAGATACGCAGTATTTT. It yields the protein CASSLGAGTTDTQYF. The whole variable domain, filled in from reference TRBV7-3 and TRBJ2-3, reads GAGVSQTPSNKVTEKGKYVELRCDPISGHTALYWYRQSLGQGPEFLIYFQGTGAADDSGLPNDRFFAVRPEGSVSTLKIQRTERGDSAVYLCASSLGAGTTDTQYFGPGTRLTVL.

The CDR3 loop reads CSARDRGQGYNSPLHF. The DNA for the CDR3 is TGCAGTGCTAGAGATCGGGGACAGGGGTATAATTCACCCCTCCACTTT. The chain has TRBV20-1 and TRBJ1-6, with 10 bases aligning to TRBD1. V lost 0 bases to trimming and J lost 4 bases; unmatched junction nucleotides: 3. The CDR3 totals 16 residues. Germline assignment: CDR1 DFQATT and CDR2 SNEGSKA (reference sequence).

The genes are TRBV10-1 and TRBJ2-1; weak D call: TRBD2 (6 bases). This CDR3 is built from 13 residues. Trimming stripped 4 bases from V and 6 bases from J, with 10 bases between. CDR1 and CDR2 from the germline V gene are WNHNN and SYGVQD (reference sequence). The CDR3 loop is CASSVDYSNEQFF. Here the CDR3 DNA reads TGCGCCAGCAGTGTGGACTATAGCAATGAGCAGTTCTTC.